Below are 24 T cell receptor beta chains sequenced from a single sample in a study of CD8+CD57+ T cells in acquired aplastic anemia. Sequenced patients had shown CD8+CD57+ cell expansion by flow cytometry. The use of genomic DNA as template underpinned the TCR beta VDJ and CDR3 profiling. TCRdb reprocessed the reads via MiXCR and lists one record per CDR3 protein. The sample shows a few hundred thousand distinct CDR3 sequences, roughly 82% of them seen only once. Sequencing was done on a sample of sorted CD4+, CD8+, or CD8+CD57+ T cells (not recorded which) from PBMCs. The receptors derive from a human donor with aplastic anemia.

The rearrangement links TRBV2 to TRBJ2-3; 10 nucleotides agree with TRBD1. After removal of 4 bases from V and 3 bases from J, the junction contained 7 bases not matched to a gene. CDR1 and CDR2 (germline): SNHLY, FYNNEI. This CDR3 comprises 16 residues. The CDR3 DNA sequence: TGTGCCAGCAGTGGGAGACAGGGGGCGAGGACAGATACGCAGTATTTT. It is translated as CASSGRQGARTDTQYF.

In the case of this clonotype: The junction does not match germline at one end; this may be a read error. This CDR3 is CASSVGSDTQTFGF. The CDR3, as DNA: TGTGCCAGCAGCGTAGGGTCAGATACGCAGACTTTTGGCTTT. V gene TRBV7-8 combines with J gene TRBJ2-3; D remains unclear. The CDR3 covers 14 residues. In germline, CDR1 is SGHVS, CDR2 FQNEAQ.

This clonotype was counted once. It is likely a read error, because the conserved phenylalanine at the end of the CDR3 is missing. The DNA is omitted, as the CDR3 cannot be located on it reliably, and the CDR3 follows TCRdb's listing. This rearrangement joins TRBV2 to TRBJ2-5; the table's TRBD1 call for D was not verified on the DNA. Germline CDR1 reads SNHLY; CDR2 reads FYNNEI. The CDR3 numbers 15 amino acids, ends counted. The CDR3 protein is CASGDGGTWTQYFGP.

This clonotype has only a few counts. The rearrangement uses TRBV7-2 and TRBJ1-1; weak D call: TRBD1 (5 bases). The CDR3 covers 11 residues. Germline V lookup: CDR1 SGHTA, CDR2 FQGNSA. Trimming shortened V by 5 bases and J by 12 bases, and 13 bases separated the two germline ends. The CDR3 is CASSIRDGTFF. CDR3 coding DNA: TGTGCCAGCAGCATCCGGGACGGAACTTTCTTT.

This rearrangement joins TRBV7-9 to TRBJ2-7; D is unclear. CDR3 size: 18 residues. Per the germline V gene, CDR1 is SEHNR and CDR2 is FQNEAQ (reference sequence). V was cut by 3 bases and J by 3 bases, with 24 bases left in between. As DNA, the CDR3 is TGTGCCAGCAGCTTTCATCCAGACGAAGAGGCCCTTTACTACGAGCAGTACGTC. It encodes CASSFHPDEEALYYEQYV.

The chain employs TRBV2 and TRBJ2-6; tentative D call: TRBD2 (5 bases). This CDR3 has 15 amino acids. V lost 10 bases and J lost 11, with 24 bases in between. Germline V CDR1 and CDR2: SNHLY, FYNNEI. CDR3 bases: TGTGCCACCGGGAACGATCACTCTGATACGCACGTCCTGACTTTC. Residues: CATGNDHSDTHVLTF. Full variable domain (remainder filled in from reference TRBV2 and TRBJ2-6): EPEVTQTPSHQVTQMGQEVILRCVPISNHLYFYWYRQILGQKVEFLVSFYNNEISEKSEIFDDQFSVERPDGSNFTLKIRSTKLEDSAMYFCATGNDHSDTHVLTFGAGSRLTVL.

This clonotype has only one observation. The chain recombines TRBV2 with TRBJ1-5; maybe TRBD1 (5 bases). The CDR3 has 15 residues. Germline V gene lookup returns CDR1 SNHLY and CDR2 FYNNEI. V dropped 4 bases and J dropped 3 bases, with 13 bases sitting between them. CDR3 protein: CASSVRGGNNQPQHF. Here the CDR3 DNA reads TGTGCCAGCAGTGTACGGGGCGGTAACAATCAGCCCCAGCATTTT.

V is TRBV9 and J is TRBJ2-1; D possibly corresponds to TRBD2 (7 bases). Trimming stripped 3 bases from V and 10 bases from J, with 23 bases between. Looked up from germline, CDR1 is SGDLS and CDR2 is YYNGEE. This CDR3 has 16 amino acids. This CDR3 is CASSEGGGGAEQEQFF. CDR3 nucleotide sequence: TGTGCCAGCAGCGAAGGAGGTGGGGGGGCCGAGCAGGAGCAGTTCTTC.

For this clonotype: A read error is likely, as this CDR3 ends without the conserved phenylalanine or tryptophan. The DNA is omitted, as the CDR3 cannot be located on it reliably, and the CDR3 follows TCRdb's listing. The genes are TRBV7-9 and TRBJ2-2; TRBD2 is taken as the D call from the table, unchecked against the DNA. The CDR3 is made up of 12 amino acids, end residues included. The V gene's germline CDR1 is SEHNR and CDR2 FQNEAQ (reference sequence). The CDR3 spells CASSLERSGRFY.

With respect to this clonotype: The junction shows a germline mismatch at one end, possibly a read error. The gene calls are TRBV2 and TRBJ2-1; D gene uncertain. Germline CDR1 is SNHLY and CDR2 is FYNNEI. The CDR3 is 13 amino acids. CDR3 sequence: CASSDGGIHGQTF. The CDR3 nucleotides read TGTGCCAGCAGTGATGGTGGGATCCATGGGCAGACCTTC.

The chain is built from TRBV10-3 and TRBJ2-5; no definite D call. Germline loops: CDR1 ENHRY, CDR2 SYGVKD. V lost 3 bases to trimming and J lost 2 bases, with 13 bases between them. This CDR3 contains 15 residues. In nucleotides, the CDR3 is TGTGCCATCAGTGACGGTCTGGCGACACAAGAGACCCAGTACTTC. This gives the protein CAISDGLATQETQYF.

The DNA of the CDR3 is TGTGCCAGCAGTGTTCCCGCCGGGACCCTATCTAATGAAAAACTGTTTTTT. This codes for CASSVPAGTLSNEKLFF. The rearrangement links TRBV25-1 to TRBJ1-4, with D perhaps matching TRBD1 (5 bases). V dropped 4 bases and J dropped 3 bases, with 18 bases sitting between them. The germline V gene has CDR1 MGHDK and CDR2 SYGVNS. This CDR3 spans 17 amino acids.

Points on this clonotype: The CDR3 does not end in the conserved phenylalanine or tryptophan, so this is likely a read error. It is unclear where the CDR3 begins or ends on the DNA, so no DNA is shown, and the CDR3 is as TCRdb lists it. The chain uses TRBV7-9 and TRBJ2-3; TRBD1 reflects the table's D call only, with no check against the DNA. Germline lookup yields CDR1 SEHNR and CDR2 FQNEAQ (reference sequence). The CDR3 is made up of 12 amino acids, end residues included. The CDR3 reads CASSLGGGYGAY.

This rearrangement joins TRBV29-1 to TRBJ2-3; 8 bases agree with TRBD2. CDR3 length: 14 amino acids. Germline V gene lookup returns CDR1 SQVTM and CDR2 ANQGSEA. Here the CDR3 DNA reads TGCACCAGGAGCTTAGCGGGAAGTCCCGATACGCAGTATTTT. It codes for CTRSLAGSPDTQYF.

Note on this clonotype: It is likely a read error, because the conserved phenylalanine at the end of the CDR3 is missing. No DNA is shown, since the ends of the CDR3 on it are uncertain; the CDR3 is the one TCRdb lists. This chain joins TRBV15 and TRBJ2-3; the table gives TRBD1 as D, unverified against the DNA. With termini counted, the CDR3 has 14 amino acids. Germline CDR1 LNHNV, CDR2 YYDKDF (reference sequence). The CDR3 region is CASSIDRIPDTGLY.

The V gene is TRBV7-2, the J gene TRBJ2-1, with 8 bases identical to TRBD2. CDR3 length: 16 amino acids. J was trimmed by 13 bases and V by 5 bases; bases with no gene match: 19. In germline, CDR1 is SGHTA, CDR2 FQGNSA. The CDR3 spells CASSQEPSTSGAYQFF. CDR3 nucleotides: TGTGCCAGCAGCCAAGAACCAAGCACTAGCGGAGCCTACCAGTTCTTC.

This clonotype showed up just a few times. The V gene is TRBV20-1, the J gene TRBJ1-2; unclear D gene. Germline lookup yields CDR1 DFQATT and CDR2 SNEGSKA (reference sequence). The CDR3 consists of 11 residues. The V end was cut by 8 bases, the J end by 4 bases, with 11 bases between. The CDR3 coding sequence is TGCAGTTTGACTGAGGTCTATGGCTACACCTTC. Its protein is CSLTEVYGYTF.

This clonotype was counted a single time. A read error may account for a junction end that differs from germline. The chain employs TRBV7-2 and TRBJ2-3; D is possibly TRBD1 (6 bases). CDR1 and CDR2 (germline): SGHTA, FQGNSA. CDR3 length: 14 residues. DNA of the CDR3: TGCGCCAGCAGCCTAGCAGGACAGCATGAGACGTTGTACTTT. Its translation is CASSLAGQHETLYF.

On this clonotype: The junction does not match germline at one end; this may be a read error. The chain carries TRBV7-3 and TRBJ2-3; possible D gene TRBD1, 5 bases. The CDR3 consists of 13 residues. Germline lookup yields CDR1 SGHTA and CDR2 FQGTGA. DNA for the CDR3: TGTGCCAGCTCAGAAGGGGCCAACGCTATGCAGTACTTT. Amino acid sequence: CASSEGANAMQYF.

The chain recombines TRBV7-6 with TRBJ2-7; possibly TRBD1 for D (6 bases). The V gene lost 2 bases and the J gene lost 3 bases, with 23 bases spanning the gap. Germline V gives CDR1 SGHVS, CDR2 FNYEAQ. The CDR3 loop spans 18 amino acids. The CDR3, as DNA: TGTGCCAGCAGCTTACATCACGGGACAAAAGAGACCCACTACGAGCAGTACGTC. This sequence encodes CASSLHHGTKETHYEQYV.

This clonotype was detected only a few times. The CDR3 loop reads CASGDGGADTQYF. The CDR3 bases are TGTGCCAGTGGGGATGGGGGCGCGGATACGCAGTATTTT. The chain joins TRBV2 to TRBJ2-3, with D perhaps TRBD1 (6 bases). Deletions cut 9 bases from V and 6 bases from J, with 16 bases between. The CDR3 spans 13 residues. Germline lookup yields CDR1 SNHLY and CDR2 FYNNEI. The whole variable domain, filled in from reference TRBV2 and TRBJ2-3, reads EPEVTQTPSHQVTQMGQEVILRCVPISNHLYFYWYRQILGQKVEFLVSFYNNEISEKSEIFDDQFSVERPDGSNFTLKIRSTKLEDSAMYFCASGDGGADTQYFGPGTRLTVL.

CDR3 sequence reads: CASGTGDTEAFF. As DNA, the CDR3 is TGTGCCAGCGGGACAGGGGACACTGAAGCTTTCTTT. The genes are TRBV9 and TRBJ1-1; 10 bases are a match to TRBD1. There are 12 residues in the CDR3. CDR1 and CDR2 (germline): SGDLS, YYNGEE. The V gene end was trimmed by 7 bases and the J gene end by 3 bases; junction bases not matched to a gene: 0. Using reference TRBV9 and TRBJ1-1 for the parts outside the CDR3, the full variable domain is DSGVTQTPKHLITATGQRVTLRCSPRSGDLSVYWYQQSLDQGLQFLIQYYNGEERAKGNILERFSAQQFPDLHSELNLSSLELGDSALYFCASGTGDTEAFFGQGTRLTVV.

The gene calls are TRBV20-1 and TRBJ2-1; maybe TRBD1 (6 bases). In germline, CDR1 is DFQATT, CDR2 SNEGSKA (reference sequence). This CDR3 contains 16 residues. V lost 3 bases and J lost 3, with 18 bases in between. The CDR3 loop is CSARTGDTEVYNEQFF. In DNA form, the CDR3 reads TGCAGTGCTAGGACAGGCGACACTGAAGTCTACAATGAGCAGTTCTTC.

CDR3 region: CASKADMSNQPQHF. CDR3 nucleotides: TGTGCCAGTAAAGCAGACATGAGCAATCAGCCCCAGCATTTT. This chain connects TRBV19 to TRBJ1-5; D is uncertain. CDR1 is LNHDA, CDR2 SQIVND, per germline (reference sequence). The V end lost 7 bases, the J end lost 1 base, and 11 bases lay between the germline ends. This CDR3 comprises 14 residues.